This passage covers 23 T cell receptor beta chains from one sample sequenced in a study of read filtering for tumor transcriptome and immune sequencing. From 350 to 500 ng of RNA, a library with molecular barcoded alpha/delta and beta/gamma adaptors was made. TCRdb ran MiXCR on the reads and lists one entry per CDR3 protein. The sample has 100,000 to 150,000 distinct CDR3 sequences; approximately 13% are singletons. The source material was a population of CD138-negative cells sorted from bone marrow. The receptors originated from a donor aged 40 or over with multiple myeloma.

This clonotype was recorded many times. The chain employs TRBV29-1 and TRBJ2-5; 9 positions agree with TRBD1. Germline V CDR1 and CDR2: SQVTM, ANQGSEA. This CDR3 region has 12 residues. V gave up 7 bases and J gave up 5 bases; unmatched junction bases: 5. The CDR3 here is CSAGTGRETQYF. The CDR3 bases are TGCAGCGCTGGGACAGGGCGTGAGACCCAGTACTTC.

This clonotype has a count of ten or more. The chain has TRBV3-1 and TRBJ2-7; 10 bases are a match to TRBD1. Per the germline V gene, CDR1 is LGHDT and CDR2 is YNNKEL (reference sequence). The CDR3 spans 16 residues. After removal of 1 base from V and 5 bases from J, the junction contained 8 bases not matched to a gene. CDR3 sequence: CASSQGLGQGFDEQYF. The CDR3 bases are TGTGCCAGCAGCCAAGGCCTGGGACAGGGGTTCGACGAGCAGTACTTC.

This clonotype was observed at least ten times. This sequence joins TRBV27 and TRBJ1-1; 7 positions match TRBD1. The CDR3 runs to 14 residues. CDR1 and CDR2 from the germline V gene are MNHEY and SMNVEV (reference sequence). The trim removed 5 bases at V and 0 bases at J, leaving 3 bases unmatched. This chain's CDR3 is CASSRTGLNTEAFF. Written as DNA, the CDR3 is TGTGCCAGCAGTAGGACAGGACTGAACACTGAAGCTTTCTTT.

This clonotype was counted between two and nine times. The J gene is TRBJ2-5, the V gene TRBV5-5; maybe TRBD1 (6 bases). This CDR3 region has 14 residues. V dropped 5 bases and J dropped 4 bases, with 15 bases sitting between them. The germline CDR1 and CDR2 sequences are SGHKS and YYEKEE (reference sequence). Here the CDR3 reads CASRAGQPRETQYF. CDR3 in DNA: TGTGCCAGCAGAGCTGGACAGCCCAGAGAGACCCAGTACTTC.

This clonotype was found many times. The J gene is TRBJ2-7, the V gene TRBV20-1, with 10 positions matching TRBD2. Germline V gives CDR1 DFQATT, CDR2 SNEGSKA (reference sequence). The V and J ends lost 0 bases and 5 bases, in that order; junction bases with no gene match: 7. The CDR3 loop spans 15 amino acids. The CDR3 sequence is CSARDHVAGGHEQYF. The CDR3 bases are TGCAGTGCTAGAGATCACGTAGCGGGGGGCCACGAGCAGTACTTC.

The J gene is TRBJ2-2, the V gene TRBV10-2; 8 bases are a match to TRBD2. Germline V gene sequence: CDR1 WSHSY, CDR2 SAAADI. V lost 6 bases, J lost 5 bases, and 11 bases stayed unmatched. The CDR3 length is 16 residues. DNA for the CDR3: TGCGCCAGCAGGTCGAGCGGGAGTCAATTAACCGGGGAGCTGTTTTTT. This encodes CASRSSGSQLTGELFF.

For the CDR3, the DNA is TGCGCCAGCGGCCGAGATCAGGGACTAGCGGGAAGCAATGAGCAGTTCTTC. The encoded protein is CASGRDQGLAGSNEQFF. V gene TRBV4-3 combines with J gene TRBJ2-1; 13 bases map to TRBD2. Germline V gives CDR1 LGHNA, CDR2 YSLEER. CDR3 size: 17 residues. Trimming took 8 bases from V and 6 from J; bases not matched to a gene: 13.

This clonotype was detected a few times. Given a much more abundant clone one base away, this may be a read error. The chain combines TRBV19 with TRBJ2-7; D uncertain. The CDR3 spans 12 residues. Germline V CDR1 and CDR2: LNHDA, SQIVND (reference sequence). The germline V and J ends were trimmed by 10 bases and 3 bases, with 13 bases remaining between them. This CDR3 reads CATGATSYEQYF. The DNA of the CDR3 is TGTGCCACCGGAGCAACCAGCTACGAGCAGTACTTC. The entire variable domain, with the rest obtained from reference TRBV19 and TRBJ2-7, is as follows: DGGITQSPKYLFRKEGQNVTLSCEQNLNHDAMYWYRQDPGQGLRLIYYSQIVNDFQKGDIAEGYSVSREKKESFPLTVTSAQKNPTAFYLCATGATSYEQYFGPGTRLTVT.

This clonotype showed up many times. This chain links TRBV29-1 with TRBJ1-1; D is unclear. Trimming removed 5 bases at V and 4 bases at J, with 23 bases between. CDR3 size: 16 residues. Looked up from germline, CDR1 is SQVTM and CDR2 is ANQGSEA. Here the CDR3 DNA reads TGCAGCGTTCTACCGCCACTTGACCATCGGGTCACTGAAGCTTTCTTT. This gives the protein CSVLPPLDHRVTEAFF.

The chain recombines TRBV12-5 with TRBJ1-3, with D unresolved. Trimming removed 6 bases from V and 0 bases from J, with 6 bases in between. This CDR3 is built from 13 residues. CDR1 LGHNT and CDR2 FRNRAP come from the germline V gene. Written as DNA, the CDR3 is TGTGCTAGTGGCGGTGGCTCTGGAAACACCATATATTTT. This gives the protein CASGGGSGNTIYF.

CDR3 in DNA: TGCGCCAGCAGCTTCCAACCCCCTAGCGGCAATGAGCAGTTCTTC. Protein: CASSFQPPSGNEQFF. This chain connects TRBV5-1 to TRBJ2-1; 7 bases map to TRBD2. The CDR3 sequence is 15 residues long. V was clipped by 2 bases and J by 6 bases; unmatched bases: 8. CDR1 SGHRS and CDR2 YFSETQ come from the germline V gene.

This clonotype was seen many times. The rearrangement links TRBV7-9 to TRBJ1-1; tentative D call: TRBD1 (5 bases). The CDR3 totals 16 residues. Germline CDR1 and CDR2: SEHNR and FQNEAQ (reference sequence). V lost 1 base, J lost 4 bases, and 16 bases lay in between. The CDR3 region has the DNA TGTGCCAGCAGCTTAGACCCCGGGACCTCGGCCACTGAAGCTTTCTTT. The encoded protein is CASSLDPGTSATEAFF.

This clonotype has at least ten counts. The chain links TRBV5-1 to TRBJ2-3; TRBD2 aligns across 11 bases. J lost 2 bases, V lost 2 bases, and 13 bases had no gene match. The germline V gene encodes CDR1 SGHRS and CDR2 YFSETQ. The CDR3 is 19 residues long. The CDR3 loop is CASSFGRPGLAVITDTQYF. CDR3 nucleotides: TGCGCCAGCAGCTTTGGGCGGCCGGGACTAGCGGTGATCACAGATACGCAGTATTTT.

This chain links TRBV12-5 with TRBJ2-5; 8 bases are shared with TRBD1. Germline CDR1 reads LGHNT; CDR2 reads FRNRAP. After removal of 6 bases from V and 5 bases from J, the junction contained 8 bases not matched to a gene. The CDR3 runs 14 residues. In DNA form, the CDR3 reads TGTGCTAGTGGAATACAGGGGGAATTGGAGACCCAGTACTTC. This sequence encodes CASGIQGELETQYF.

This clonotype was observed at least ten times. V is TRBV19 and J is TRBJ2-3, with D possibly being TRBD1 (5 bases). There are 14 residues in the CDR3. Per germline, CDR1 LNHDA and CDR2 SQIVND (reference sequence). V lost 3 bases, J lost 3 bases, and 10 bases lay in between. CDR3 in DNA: TGTGCCAGTAGTATCCGCAGACAGACAGATACGCAGTATTTT. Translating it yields CASSIRRQTDTQYF.

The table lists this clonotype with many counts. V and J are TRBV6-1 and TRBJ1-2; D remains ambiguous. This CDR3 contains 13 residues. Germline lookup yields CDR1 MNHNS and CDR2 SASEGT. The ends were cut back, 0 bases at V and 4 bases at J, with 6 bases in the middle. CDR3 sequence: CASSEAEVYGYTF. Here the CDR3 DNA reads TGTGCCAGCAGTGAAGCTGAGGTCTATGGCTACACCTTC.

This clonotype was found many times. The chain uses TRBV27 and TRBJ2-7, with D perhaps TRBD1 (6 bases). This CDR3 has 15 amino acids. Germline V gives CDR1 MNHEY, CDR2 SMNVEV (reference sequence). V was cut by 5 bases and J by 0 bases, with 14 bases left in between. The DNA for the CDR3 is TGTGCCAGCAGTCCCTCAGACAGGAGCTCCTACGAGCAGTACTTC. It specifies CASSPSDRSSYEQYF.

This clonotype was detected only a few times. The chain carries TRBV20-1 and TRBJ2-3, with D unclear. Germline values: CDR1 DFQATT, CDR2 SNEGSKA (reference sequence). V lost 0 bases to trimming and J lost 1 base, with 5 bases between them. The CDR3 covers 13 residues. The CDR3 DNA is TGCAGTGCTAGAGAGTCTCGCACAGATACGCAGTATTTT. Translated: CSARESRTDTQYF.

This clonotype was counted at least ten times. The CDR3: CASSLGSPGPGSPLHF. The CDR3, as DNA: TGTGCCAGCAGCTTAGGCTCTCCGGGCCCCGGTTCACCCCTCCACTTT. V usage is TRBV7-9 and J usage is TRBJ1-6; D call uncertain. V gave up 1 base and J gave up 9 bases, with 16 bases separating them. This CDR3 is 16 amino acids long. CDR1 and CDR2 (germline): SEHNR, FQNEAQ (reference sequence).

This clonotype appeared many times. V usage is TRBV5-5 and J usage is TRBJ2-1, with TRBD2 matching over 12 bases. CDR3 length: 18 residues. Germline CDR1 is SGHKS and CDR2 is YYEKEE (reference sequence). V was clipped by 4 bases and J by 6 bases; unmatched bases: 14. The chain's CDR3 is CASSGTSGSLSSVNEQFF. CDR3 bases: TGTGCCAGCAGCGGGACTAGCGGGTCCTTGAGTTCGGTCAATGAGCAGTTCTTC.

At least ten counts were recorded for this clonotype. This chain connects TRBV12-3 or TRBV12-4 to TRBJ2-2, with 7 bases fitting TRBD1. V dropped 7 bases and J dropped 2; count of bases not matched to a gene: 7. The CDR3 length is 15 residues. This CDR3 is CASKNPGGNTGELFF. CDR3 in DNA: TGTGCCAGCAAAAACCCAGGGGGAAACACCGGGGAGCTGTTTTTT.

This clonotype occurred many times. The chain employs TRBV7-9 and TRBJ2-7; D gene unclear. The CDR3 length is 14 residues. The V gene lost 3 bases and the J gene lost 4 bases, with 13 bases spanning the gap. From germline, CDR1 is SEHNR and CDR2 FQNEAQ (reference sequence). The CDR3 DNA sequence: TGTGCCAGCAGCTTCCTTTCATCCGGATACGAGCAGTACTTC. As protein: CASSFLSSGYEQYF.

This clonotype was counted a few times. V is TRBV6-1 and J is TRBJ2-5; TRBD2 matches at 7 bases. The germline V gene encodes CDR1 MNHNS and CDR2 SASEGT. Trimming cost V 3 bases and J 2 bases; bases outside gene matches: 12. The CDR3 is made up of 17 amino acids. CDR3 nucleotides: TGTGCCAGCAGTGACCTAGCGGCCTACCCTTTTCAAGAGACCCAGTACTTC. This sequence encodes CASSDLAAYPFQETQYF.